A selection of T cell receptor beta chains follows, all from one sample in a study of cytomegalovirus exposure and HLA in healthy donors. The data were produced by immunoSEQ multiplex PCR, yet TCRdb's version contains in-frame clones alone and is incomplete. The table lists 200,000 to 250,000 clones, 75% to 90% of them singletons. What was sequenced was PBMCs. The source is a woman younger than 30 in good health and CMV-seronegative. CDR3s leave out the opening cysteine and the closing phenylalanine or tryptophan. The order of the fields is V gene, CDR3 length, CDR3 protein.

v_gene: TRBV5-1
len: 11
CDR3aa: ASSPEGQGTYT

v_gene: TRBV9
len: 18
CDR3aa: ASSLPAWTSGRVIKHEQF

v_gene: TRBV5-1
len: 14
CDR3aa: ASSFGGPGANSPLH

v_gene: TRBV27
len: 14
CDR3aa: ASSPGGGIFGNTIY

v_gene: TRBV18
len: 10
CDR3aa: ASSPRDDEQF

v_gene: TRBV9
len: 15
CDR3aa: ASSVDSGLAGNSEQY

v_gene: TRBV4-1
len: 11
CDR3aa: ASSRGGYTEAF

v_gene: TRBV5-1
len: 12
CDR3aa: ASSSTGVVYGYT

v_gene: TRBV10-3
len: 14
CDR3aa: AINGLAGTPSGELF

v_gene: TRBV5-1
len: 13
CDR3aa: ASSLDRGGTDTQY

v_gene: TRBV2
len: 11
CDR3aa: ASRLTGDYGYT

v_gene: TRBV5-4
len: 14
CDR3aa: ASSWDRGRRVDEQY

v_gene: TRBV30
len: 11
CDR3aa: AWMLRATDTQY

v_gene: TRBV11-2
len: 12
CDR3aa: ASSSQGRNQPQH

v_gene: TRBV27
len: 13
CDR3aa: ASSLTPGGGSEQF

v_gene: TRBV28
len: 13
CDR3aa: ASSPTGTGGYEQY

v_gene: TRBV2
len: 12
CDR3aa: ASKGRSRNQPQH

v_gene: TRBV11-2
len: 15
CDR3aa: ASRLTTGHRSSYEQY

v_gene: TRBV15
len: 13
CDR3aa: AAIQGGGSTDTQY

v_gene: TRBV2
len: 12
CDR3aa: ASSGGNAGNTIY

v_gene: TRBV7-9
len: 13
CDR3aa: ASSLVAALNTEAF

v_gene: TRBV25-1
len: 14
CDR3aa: ASDSGRRGNTGELF

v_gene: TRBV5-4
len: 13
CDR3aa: ASSTRDSLNYGYT

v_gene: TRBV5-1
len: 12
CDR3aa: ASSLRNMNTEAF

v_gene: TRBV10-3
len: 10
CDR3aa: AISERGYEQY

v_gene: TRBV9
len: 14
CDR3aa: ASSPSLAGVQDTQY

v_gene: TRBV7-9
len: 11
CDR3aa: ASSFTRGYGYT

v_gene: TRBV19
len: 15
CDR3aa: ASSPRAPGLAINEQF

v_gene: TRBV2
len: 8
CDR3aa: ASSTTGYT

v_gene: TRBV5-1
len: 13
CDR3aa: ASKRADSGTGELF